This T cell receptor beta chain was sequenced in a study of healthy donors' naive CD4 and CD8 T cells (dated by TCRdb to the mid-2010s). At the level of the whole study: Donors were chosen to span three age groups (20-25, 40-50 and 60-70 years, several each), with mean age roughly 45 and half female. For TCR alpha, a new primer set covering all functional IMGT alpha gene variants was designed, and the rest of the protocol matched the beta-chain workflow. Rearranged TCR alpha and beta chains from naive CD4+ and CD8+ T cells were sequenced in the study to test how TCR variation relates to lineage commitment. The peripheral blood mononuclear cells came from about 18 individuals who were healthy and unrelated. The donors were HLA-typed by sequencing at HLA-A, -B, -C, -DRB1, -DQB1 and -DPB1, using the SBTexcellerator protocol, an ABI3130xl analyzer and SBTengine software. The full study reports these points: Because alpha and beta chains were sequenced in bulk and could not be paired, the effects of the two chains in combination were not assessed. The study did not directly address whether homeostatic proliferation of naive T cells might have biased the repertoire. Reportedly, most V and J gene segments showed bias between naive CD4+ and CD8+ cells, and this bias held consistently across donors regardless of HLA genotype. V genes, J genes and CDR3 charge together appeared to explain about 14% of CD4/CD8 propensity variance, in a largely additive manner. In both chains, CD4+ lineage was linked to a positively charged CDR3, whereas CD8+ lineage was linked to a negatively charged CDR3.

Cells with a CD4+CD8-CD45RO-CD45RA+ profile were isolated by FACS and defined as naive CD4+ T cells, and those with a CD8+CD4-CD45RA+CD27bright profile were defined as naive CD8+ T cells. Antibodies against CD4 (RPA-T4), CD8 (SK1), CD27 (O323), CD45RA (HI100) and CD45RO (UCHL1) were used for sorting. On this clonotype itself: Which antigen it targets is not known. One base away there is no much larger clone; base qualities are not given.

TCRdb shows the sequencer as 454 GS FLX Titanium. TCR libraries were built from about 500 ng of total RNA with a previously published linear amplification protocol. Sequencing was performed on the Roche/454 Genome Sequencer with Titanium chemistry. The published analysis was carried out like this. A total of more than 70,000 rearranged TCR alpha transcripts were sequenced from about 5 of the healthy donors. Duplicate transcripts were dropped, and unique TCR clonotypes were identified by the CDR3 junction according to IMGT nomenclature. Logistic regression in R 2.13.0 modeled CD4 versus CD8 status as a function of V and J genes, with adjustment for donor effects and Bonferroni correction for multiple testing. In-frame beta chains were kept once TCRdb had trimmed the public reads at Q25 with fastp and called clones with MiXCR. A single entry per CDR3 protein holds the most common genes and DNA from its merged rows. The V and J calls follow TCRdb's processing rather than the paper's. The sample table records about 180,000 distinct CDR3 sequences; about four fifths of these occur just once. Together, the top ten hold around 2% of the sample.

Taken from cysteine to phenylalanine, the CDR3 has 15 residues. The entry retains the CDR3 DNA only, 45 bases that are in frame from base 1. CDR1 and CDR2 are read off the germline V gene (reference sequence) as GTSNPN and SVGIG. The germline V end is reduced by 1 base and the J end by 4 bases; junction bases left unmatched: 5. The sequencing input was naive CD4+ and CD8+ T cells sorted from blood, pooled from several donors. Explained via the paper, the cell subset or site label denotes: FACS-sorted naive CD4+ (CD45RO-CD45RA+) and naive CD8+ (CD45RA+CD27bright) T cells. This TCR derives from a pool of human donors in good health; the sample pools cells from several healthy donors. The chain is encoded by TRBV30 joined to TRBJ2-1, and 9 junctional nucleotides match TRBD1. The CDR3 has the sequence CAWSGRQGVYNEQFF. In nucleotides, the sequence is TGTGCCTGGAGTGGAAGACAGGGGGTTTACAATGAGCAGTTCTTC.